A selection of T cell receptor beta chains follows, all from one sample in a study of OX40 agonist ivuxolimab in advanced cancers. Here immunoSEQ multiplex PCR was the method, and the copy in TCRdb shows in-frame clones only, minus some. The sample lists about 93,000 clones; 94% were seen once. Sequencing was performed on CD4+ or CD8+ T cells sorted from blood, taken in a trial of the OX40 agonist ivuxolimab. The receptors were gathered from an adult with an advanced solid tumor such as melanoma, head and neck, liver or kidney cancer. The CDR3 runs from the conserved cysteine through the conserved F or W.

v_gene	j_gene	len	CDR3aa
TRBV2	TRBJ1-5	16	CASREQGGYSNQPQHF
TRBV7-7	TRBJ2-5	13	CASSLNSQETQYF
TRBV2	TRBJ2-7	18	CASSDLGHRAWDSYEQYF
TRBV27	TRBJ1-1	15	CASSLSTGTNTEAFF
TRBV27	TRBJ2-2	13	CASKDQGAGELFF
TRBV2	TRBJ2-7	13	CASSWTGSYEQYF
TRBV27	TRBJ1-1	12	CASSRPGTEAFF
TRBV27	TRBJ2-1	15	CASSLSGGFYNEQFF
TRBV5-4	TRBJ2-1	13	CASSFRPSNEQFF
TRBV4-1	TRBJ1-1	16	CASSQVEGFVGTEAFF
TRBV10-2	TRBJ1-2	13	CASSLQGSEGYTF
TRBV28	TRBJ2-5	17	CASSPGTIGYKEETQYF
TRBV25-1	TRBJ2-5	14	CASSEGGGPETQYF
TRBV6-6	TRBJ2-5	11	CASSEGETQYF
TRBV27	TRBJ2-7	13	CASTGGLGYEQYF
TRBV27	TRBJ2-4	15	CASSLGGGLKNIQYF
TRBV6-1	TRBJ2-7	13	CASSVGNSYEQYF
TRBV27	TRBJ2-7	15	CASSPQPGRVYEQYF
TRBV6-5	TRBJ1-4	13	CASSYGQDEKLFF
TRBV5-8	TRBJ1-4	16	CASSFSGTGANEKLFF
TRBV7-9	TRBJ2-5	11	CASRLTETQYF
TRBV21-1	TRBJ2-7	12	CASSKDSGGKYF
TRBV9	TRBJ2-2	17	CASSVVEGLSNTGELFF
TRBV6-5	TRBJ2-3	13	CASSYGWGDTQYF
TRBV19	TRBJ1-4	15	CASSLARTGGGQLFF
TRBV4-1	TRBJ2-7	14	CASSHLPDSYEQYF
TRBV12-5	TRBJ1-2	18	CASGLVQRYSTEIYGYTF
TRBV25-1	TRBJ2-1	13	CASSEWGYNEQFF
TRBV7-9	TRBJ1-1	14	CASSLAVRNTEAFF
TRBV11-2	TRBJ2-7	12	CASALGSYEQYF
TRBV27	TRBJ2-5	16	CASSLSGQGARETQYF
TRBV6-5	TRBJ2-7	13	CASSYGQIYEQYF
TRBV9	TRBJ2-1	15	CASTLAGAKYNEQFF
TRBV9	TRBJ2-7	15	CASSPTGSRVYEQYF
TRBV13	TRBJ1-2	13	CASSLGRNYGYTF
TRBV28	TRBJ1-3	15	CASSLFYANGNTIYF
TRBV13	TRBJ2-6	15	CASSLGRTGANVLTF
TRBV7-9	TRBJ1-2	15	CASSPTTPAYYGYTF
TRBV21-1	TRBJ1-6	14	CASSKNRPNSPLHF
TRBV18	TRBJ2-3	13	CASSRGSTDTQYF
TRBV19	TRBJ2-1	14	CASSMIQGLDEQFF
TRBV19	TRBJ2-1	14	CARPPGLAYNEQFF
TRBV27	TRBJ2-3	17	CASNVLGTSGSTDTQYF
TRBV6-1	TRBJ2-7	15	CASSEGQGFSYEQYF
TRBV5-1	TRBJ2-7	14	CASSLEGAPYEQYF
TRBV6-5	TRBJ2-5	15	CASSSPAVFQETQYF
TRBV7-9	TRBJ2-5	15	CASSVPGGVQETQYF
TRBV6-1	TRBJ1-1	15	CASSEALGTNTEAFF
TRBV7-6	TRBJ2-2	13	CASSLAYTGELFF
TRBV5-1	TRBJ2-7	15	CASSPGTGNLYEQYF
TRBV19	TRBJ2-1	13	CASSQRQGPEQFF
TRBV6-4	TRBJ2-7	13	CASRAGGPYEQYF
TRBV4-2	TRBJ2-7	17	CASRKQSGSLGSYEQYF
TRBV4-3	TRBJ2-5	13	CASSPYVQETQYF
TRBV5-5	TRBJ2-7	14	CASSLAGGPYEQYF